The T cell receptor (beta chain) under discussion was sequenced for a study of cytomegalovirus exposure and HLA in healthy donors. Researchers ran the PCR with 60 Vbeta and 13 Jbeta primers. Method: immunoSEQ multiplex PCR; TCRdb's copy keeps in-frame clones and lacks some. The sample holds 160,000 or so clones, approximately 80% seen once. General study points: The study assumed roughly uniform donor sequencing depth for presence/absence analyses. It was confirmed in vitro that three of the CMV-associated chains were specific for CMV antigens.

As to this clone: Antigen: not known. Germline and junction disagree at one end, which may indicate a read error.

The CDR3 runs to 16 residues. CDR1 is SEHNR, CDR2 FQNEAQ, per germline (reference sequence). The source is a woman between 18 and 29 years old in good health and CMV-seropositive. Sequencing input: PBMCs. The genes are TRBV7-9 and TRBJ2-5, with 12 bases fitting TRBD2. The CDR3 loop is CSSAWSSGGGGETQYF. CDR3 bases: TGTTCCAGCGCCTGGTCTAGCGGGGGGGGTGGGGAGACCCAGTACTTC.